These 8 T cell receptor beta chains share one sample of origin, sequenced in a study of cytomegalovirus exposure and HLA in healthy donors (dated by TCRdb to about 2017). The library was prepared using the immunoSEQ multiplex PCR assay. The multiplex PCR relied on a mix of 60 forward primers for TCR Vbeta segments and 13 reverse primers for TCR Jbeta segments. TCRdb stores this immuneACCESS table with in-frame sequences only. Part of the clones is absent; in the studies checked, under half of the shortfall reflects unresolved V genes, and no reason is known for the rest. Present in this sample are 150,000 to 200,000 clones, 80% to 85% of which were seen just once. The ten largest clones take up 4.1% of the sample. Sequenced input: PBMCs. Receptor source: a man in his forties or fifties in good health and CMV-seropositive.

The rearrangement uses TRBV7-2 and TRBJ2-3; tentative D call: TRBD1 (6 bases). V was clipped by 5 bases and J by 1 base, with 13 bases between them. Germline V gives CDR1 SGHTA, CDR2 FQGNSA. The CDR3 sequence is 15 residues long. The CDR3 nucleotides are TGTGCCAGCAGCCCCGACTCAGGGGGCACAGATACGCAGTATTTT. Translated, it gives CASSPDSGGTDTQYF. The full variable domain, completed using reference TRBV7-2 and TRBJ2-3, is GAGVSQSPSNKVTEKGKDVELRCDPISGHTALYWYRQSLGQGLEFLIYFQGNSAPDKSGLPSDRFSAERTGGSVSTLTIQRTQQEDSAVYLCASSPDSGGTDTQYFGPGTRLTVL.

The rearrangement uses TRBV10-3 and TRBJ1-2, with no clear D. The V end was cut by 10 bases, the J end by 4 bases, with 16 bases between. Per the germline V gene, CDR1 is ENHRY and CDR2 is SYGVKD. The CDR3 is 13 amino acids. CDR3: CANYPEGGYGYTF. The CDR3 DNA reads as TGTGCCAACTACCCTGAGGGCGGCTATGGCTACACCTTC.

CDR3: CAISGGGDSPLHF. DNA for the CDR3: TGTGCCATCAGTGGAGGGGGCGATTCACCCCTCCACTTT. The chain joins TRBV10-3 to TRBJ1-6; TRBD1 aligns across 7 bases. Trimming took 4 bases from V and 8 from J; bases not matched to a gene: 2. The CDR3 spans 13 residues. The germline gives CDR1 ENHRY, CDR2 SYGVKD.

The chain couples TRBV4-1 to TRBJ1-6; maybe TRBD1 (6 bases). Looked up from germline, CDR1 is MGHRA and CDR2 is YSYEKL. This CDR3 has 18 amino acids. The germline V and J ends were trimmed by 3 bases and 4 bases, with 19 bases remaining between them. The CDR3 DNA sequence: TGCGCCAGCAGCCACCGAGCGATGGTAGGACAGTATAATTCACCCCTCCACTTT. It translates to CASSHRAMVGQYNSPLHF.

CDR3 residues: CASSYLPQAFEAFF. The DNA of the CDR3 is TGTGCCAGCAGCTACCTCCCCCAGGCGTTTGAAGCTTTCTTT. The V call is TRBV13, the J call TRBJ1-1; D is unclear. The length of the CDR3 is 14 residues. CDR1 and CDR2 from the germline V gene are PRHDT and FYEKMQ (reference sequence). Trimming pared 4 bases from V and 7 bases from J, leaving 16 bases between.

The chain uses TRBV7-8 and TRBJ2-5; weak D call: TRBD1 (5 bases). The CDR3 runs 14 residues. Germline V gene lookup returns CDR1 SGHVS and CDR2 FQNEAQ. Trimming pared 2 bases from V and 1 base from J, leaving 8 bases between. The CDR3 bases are TGTGCCAGCAGCTTACAGGGTAGCCAAGAGACCCAGTACTTC. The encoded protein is CASSLQGSQETQYF.

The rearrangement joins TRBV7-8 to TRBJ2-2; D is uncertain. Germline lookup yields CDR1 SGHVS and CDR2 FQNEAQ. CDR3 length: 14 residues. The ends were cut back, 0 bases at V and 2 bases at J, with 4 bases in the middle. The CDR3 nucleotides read TGTGCCAGCAGCTTAGCGGCTAACACCGGGGAGCTGTTTTTT. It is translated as CASSLAANTGELFF.

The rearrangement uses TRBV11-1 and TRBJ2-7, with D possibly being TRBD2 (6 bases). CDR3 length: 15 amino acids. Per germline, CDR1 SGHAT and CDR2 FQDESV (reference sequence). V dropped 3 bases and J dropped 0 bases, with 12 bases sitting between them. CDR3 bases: TGTGCCAGCAGCTTCTACGGCGGGGCCTCCTACGAGCAGTACTTC. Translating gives CASSFYGGASYEQYF.